This T cell receptor beta chain was observed in a study of Ad26.COV2.S vaccination and SARS-CoV-2 variants. Data came from immunoSEQ multiplex PCR; TCRdb stores just in-frame clones and leaves some out. The sample lists roughly 300,000 clones; 88% were seen once. Regarding treatment: roughly 20 received Ad26.COV2.S at low or high dose, single or two shots; 5 received placebo; per-sample allocation not given. The investigators took samples on day 63 after the first vaccine or placebo injection. This clone was seen a single time. The source material was peripheral blood, sampled in a trial of Ad26.COV2.S vaccine versus placebo. This clonotype was obtained from a person aged 18 to 59 who received the Ad26.COV2.S COVID-19 vaccine or a placebo.

The CDR3 DNA reads as TGTGCCAGCAGCTTACTTAGGGGGCAGGGCTTATTCCAAGAGACCCAGTACTTC. It translates to CASSLLRGQGLFQETQYF. This chain joins TRBV7-9 and TRBJ2-5, with TRBD1 identical over 7 bases. This CDR3 has 18 residues. Germline values: CDR1 SEHNR, CDR2 FQNEAQ (reference sequence). V trimming: 2 bases; J trimming: 1 base; junction bases outside the gene matches: 13.